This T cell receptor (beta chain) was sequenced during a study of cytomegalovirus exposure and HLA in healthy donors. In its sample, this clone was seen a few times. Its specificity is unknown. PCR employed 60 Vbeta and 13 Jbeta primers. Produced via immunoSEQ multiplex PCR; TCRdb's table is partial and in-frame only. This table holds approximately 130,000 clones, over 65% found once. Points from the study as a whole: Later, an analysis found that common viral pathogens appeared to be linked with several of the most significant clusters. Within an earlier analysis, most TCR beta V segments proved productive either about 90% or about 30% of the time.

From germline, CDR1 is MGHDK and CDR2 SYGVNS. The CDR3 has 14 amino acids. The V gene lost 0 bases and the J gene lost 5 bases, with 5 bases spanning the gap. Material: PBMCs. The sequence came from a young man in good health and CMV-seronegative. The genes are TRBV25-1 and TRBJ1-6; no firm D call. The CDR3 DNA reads TGTGCCAGCAGTGAATATTATAATAATTCACCCCTCCACTTT. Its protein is CASSEYYNNSPLHF.